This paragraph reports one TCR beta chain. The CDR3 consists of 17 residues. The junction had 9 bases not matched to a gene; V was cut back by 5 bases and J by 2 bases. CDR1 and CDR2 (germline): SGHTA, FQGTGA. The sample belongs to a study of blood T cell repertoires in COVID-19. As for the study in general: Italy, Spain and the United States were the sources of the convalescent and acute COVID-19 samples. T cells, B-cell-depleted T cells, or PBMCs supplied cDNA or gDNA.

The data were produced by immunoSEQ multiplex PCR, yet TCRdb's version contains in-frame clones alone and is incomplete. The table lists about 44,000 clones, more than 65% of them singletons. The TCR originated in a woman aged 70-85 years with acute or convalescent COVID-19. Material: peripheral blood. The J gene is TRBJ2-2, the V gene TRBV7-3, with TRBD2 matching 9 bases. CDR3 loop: CASSKASSGTNTGELFF. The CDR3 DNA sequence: TGTGCCAGCAGCAAGGCGTCTAGCGGGACCAACACCGGGGAGCTGTTTTTT. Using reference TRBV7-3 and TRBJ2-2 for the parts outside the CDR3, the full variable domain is GAGVSQTPSNKVTEKGKYVELRCDPISGHTALYWYRQSLGQGPEFLIYFQGTGAADDSGLPNDRFFAVRPEGSVSTLKIQRTERGDSAVYLCASSKASSGTNTGELFFGEGSRLTVL.